This is a list of T cell receptor beta chains from one sample in a study of T cell responses to AZD1222 COVID-19 vaccine. Profiled with immunoSEQ multiplex PCR; TCRdb holds only in-frame clones, not every one. This table holds 120,000 or so clones, 84% found once. Sequenced material: peripheral blood, taken 28 days after the second AZD1222 dose. The receptors stem from an adult who received the AZD1222 COVID-19 vaccine. The CDR3 runs from the conserved cysteine through the conserved F or W. D genes are given only for firm matches. Size tells how often a clone was seen (once, few, many) or the class of an expanded clone, and some rows leave it out.

J gene,D gene,clone size,V gene,CDR3 DNA,CDR3 protein
TRBJ2-5,TRBD2,.,TRBV6-2/TRBV6-3,TGTGCCAGCAGTGACCCAACTAGCGGGGGGCAAGAGACCCAGTACTTC,CASSDPTSGGQETQYF
TRBJ2-7,.,few,TRBV7-9,TGTGCCAGCAGCTTGGAGGGGGTCCGAGCCTACGAGCAGTACTTC,CASSLEGVRAYEQYF
TRBJ2-2,.,.,TRBV6-5,TGTGCCAGCAGTCAGAAGAACACCGGGGAGCTGTTTTTT,CASSQKNTGELFF
TRBJ2-1,.,.,TRBV28,TGTGCCAGCAGTCCGATAGACAGGGAGGATGGTGAGCAGTTCTTC,CASSPIDREDGEQFF
TRBJ2-3,.,few,TRBV7-9,TGTGCCAGCAGCTTGACATCGAAGAGCACAGATACGCAGTATTTT,CASSLTSKSTDTQYF
TRBJ2-1,TRBD2,.,TRBV11-2,TGTGCCAGCAGCCGAGGACTAGCTGACTACAATGAGCAGTTCTTC,CASSRGLADYNEQFF
TRBJ1-1,.,.,TRBV2,TGTGCCAGCAGTGAAGCGCCTCGGTCAGAGCGAGCTTTCTTT,CASSEAPRSERAFF
TRBJ1-3,.,.,TRBV11-1,TGTGCCAGCAGCATAAACTGGAGCTCTGGAAACACCATATATTTT,CASSINWSSGNTIYF
TRBJ2-7,TRBD1,.,TRBV9,TGTGCCAGCAGCGACAACCGGGACAGCGATCACTACGAGCAGTACTTC,CASSDNRDSDHYEQYF
TRBJ2-7,.,.,TRBV21-1,TGTGCCAGCAGCGAACTTAAGGAATTAACCTACGAGCAGTACTTC,CASSELKELTYEQYF
TRBJ1-5,.,.,TRBV2,TGTGCCAGCAGTGTGCATGGGGATTATAGCAATCAGCCCCAGCATTTT,CASSVHGDYSNQPQHF
TRBJ1-2,TRBD1,.,TRBV6-5,TGTGCCAGCAGTTACCGAGAAGGACAGGGTATGGGCTACACCTTC,CASSYREGQGMGYTF
TRBJ2-5,TRBD2,.,TRBV6-2/TRBV6-3,TGTGCCAGCAGTTACTTCGTAGCGGGGGGGCGAGAGACCCAGTACTTC,CASSYFVAGGRETQYF
TRBJ2-1,TRBD2,.,TRBV6-6,TGTGCCAGCAGTTTCACCGGGACTAGCGGGGGAAAAGAGCAGTTCTTC,CASSFTGTSGGKEQFF
TRBJ1-5,TRBD1,.,TRBV28,TGTGCCAGCAGTCGACAGGGCTGGAATAGCAATCAGCCCCAGCATTTT,CASSRQGWNSNQPQHF
TRBJ2-7,TRBD1,once,TRBV13,TGTGCCAGCAGCTTAGAATTAGGGGACAGGGGCTACGAGCAGTACTTC,CASSLELGDRGYEQYF
TRBJ2-1,TRBD2,once,TRBV28,TGTGCCAGCAGTCCAACTAGCGGGGGGCCTTTCCAGGAGCAGTTCTTC,CASSPTSGGPFQEQFF
TRBJ1-1,TRBD1,.,TRBV28,TGTGCCAGCAGTACCGGGACAGGGAACACTGAAGCTTTCTTT,CASSTGTGNTEAFF
TRBJ2-1,.,.,TRBV11-2,TGTGCCAGCCGCGGGGGCCGATCCTACAATGAGCAGTTCTTC,CASRGGRSYNEQFF
TRBJ1-2,TRBD1,.,TRBV5-1,TGCGCCAGCAGCCGGGGACAGGGGGCTGACTATGGCTACACCTTC,CASSRGQGADYGYTF
TRBJ2-7,.,.,TRBV7-9,TGTGCCAGCAGCAACCTACAACTTTACGAGCAGTACTTC,CASSNLQLYEQYF
TRBJ1-3,.,.,TRBV12-3/TRBV12-4,TGCTCGGCGGGGACTGGAAACACCATATATTTT,CSAGTGNTIYF
TRBJ1-4,TRBD1,.,TRBV28,TGTGCCAGCAGTTCGCCACCGACAGGGTTATTAAAAAAACTGTTTTTT,CASSSPPTGLLKKLFF
TRBJ1-2,.,.,TRBV28,TGTGCCAGCATCGGGACTAACTATGGCTACACCTTC,CASIGTNYGYTF
TRBJ2-7,.,.,TRBV15,TGTGCCACCAGCAGAGAAAGGACAGCTGGCGAGCAGTACTTC,CATSRERTAGEQYF
TRBJ1-1,.,.,TRBV27,TGTGCCAGCAGTTTCTTGGGCACTGAAGCTTTCTTT,CASSFLGTEAFF